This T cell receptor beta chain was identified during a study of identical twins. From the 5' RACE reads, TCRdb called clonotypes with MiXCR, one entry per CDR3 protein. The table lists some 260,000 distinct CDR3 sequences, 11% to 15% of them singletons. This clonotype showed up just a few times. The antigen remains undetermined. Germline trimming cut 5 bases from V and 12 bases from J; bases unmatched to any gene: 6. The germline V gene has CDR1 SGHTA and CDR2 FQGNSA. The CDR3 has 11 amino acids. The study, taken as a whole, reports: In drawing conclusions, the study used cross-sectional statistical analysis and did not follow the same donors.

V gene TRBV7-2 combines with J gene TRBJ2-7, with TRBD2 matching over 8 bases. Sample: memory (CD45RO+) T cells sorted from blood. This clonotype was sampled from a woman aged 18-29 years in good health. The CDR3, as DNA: TGTGCCAGCAGCGCAGCGGGAGATTTGTACTTC. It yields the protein CASSAAGDLYF.